The clone carrying this T cell receptor beta chain was seen a handful of times. Its matching antigen is unknown. This sample stems from a study of beta chain features in type 1 diabetes. V gave up 4 bases and J gave up 2 bases; unmatched junction bases: 3. The CDR3 loop spans 14 amino acids. Germline loops: CDR1 SQVTM, CDR2 ANQGSEA. General study results and limits: In patients and controls equally, PCR might favor templates that are shorter.

Investigators reverse transcribed all isolated RNA, so they sequenced expressed TCRB transcripts. Assay: immunoSEQ multiplex PCR; the TCRdb copy retains only in-frame clones and omits some. The sample yields some 220,000 clones, approximately 10% seen once. The chain has TRBV29-1 and TRBJ2-2; 8 bases align to TRBD1. The specimen sequenced was central memory CD4+ T cells from blood. This TCR was sampled from a man younger than 35 in good health. The CDR3 loop reads CSVVGQDNTGELFF. For the CDR3, the DNA is TGCAGCGTTGTGGGACAGGACAACACCGGGGAGCTGTTTTTT.